The sequence of this T cell receptor (beta chain) was determined in a study of CD8 T cells in ankylosing spondylitis (dated by TCRdb to the late 2010s). Concerning the study at large: To find TCR variants linked to disease, the study profiled T cell receptor beta repertoires in ankylosing spondylitis patients and healthy donors. The full study cohort comprised about 23 ankylosing spondylitis patients and over a hundred healthy donors. Peripheral blood was sampled, and synovial fluid was additionally collected from ankylosing spondylitis patients.

Instrument used: Illumina HiSeq 2500. TCR beta libraries were prepared by quantitative 5'-RACE with molecular barcodes. In the source study's methods: Disease-linked TCR variants were identified with a new computational method built on a probabilistic model of VDJ rearrangement. TCRdb handled the public reads itself, with Q25 trimming in fastp and clone calling in MiXCR, and kept productive beta chains. One record per CDR3 amino acid sequence lists the most common genes and DNA. The V and J calls reflect TCRdb's pipeline rather than the authors' work. The sample records more than 110,000 distinct CDR3 sequences, roughly 8% of which are singletons. Together, the top ten hold more than 7% of the sample. Synovial fluid samples were matched to blood samples from the same ankylosing spondylitis patients. This clonotype was detected ten times or more. The target of this receptor is not known. Within one base of it there is no much larger clone, and no base qualities were kept.

What the research found in general, with its limitations: Blood from ankylosing spondylitis patients appeared to be characterized by a TCR beta motif made up of seven or eight highly homologous amino acid variants. The disease-linked clones showed a CD8+ phenotype and occurred at relatively low frequencies in peripheral blood. Some TCR beta motif variants had previously been reported in synovial fluid and blood of reactive arthritis patients, which suggested common disease-initiation mechanisms. The disease-linked clones were reported to be significantly enriched in matched synovial fluid samples from ankylosing spondylitis patients.

A distance of 19 bases separates the germline ends of V and J, which lose 6 bases and 8 bases respectively. CDR1 and CDR2, looked up from the germline V gene (reference sequence), are DFQATT and SNEGSKA. The CDR3 starts with the cysteine, ends with the phenylalanine, and has 13 residues. Only the CDR3 portion is preserved as DNA: 39 bases, with reading frame beginning at the first base. The sample taken for sequencing was synovial fluid, either unsorted or a sorted T cell fraction (not recorded which). The rearrangement joined TRBV20-1 to TRBJ1-2; possibly the D gene is TRBD1, per 5 matching bases. The source is a male donor with ankylosing spondylitis. In nucleotide form, the sequence is TGCAGTGCCCCCGTCGGGGGGTTAGAAGGCTACACCTTC. It codes for CSAPVGGLEGYTF.